The TCR beta chain under discussion was sequenced for a study of blood T cell repertoires in COVID-19. In the study overall: Specimens from acute and convalescent COVID-19 originated in the United States, Italy and Spain. Nucleic acid was either cDNA or gDNA, and it came from T cells, B-cell-depleted T cells, or PBMCs.

In the original analysis: Researchers report that nucleated cell counts were estimated from reference gene primer amplification. This table comes from immunoSEQ multiplex PCR, and its TCRdb copy is limited to in-frame clones, with some not included. D and trimming were read from the DNA, whereas the V and J calls and clone size are those reported in that table. This table holds more than 80,000 clones, 70% to 90% found once. The CDR3 has 14 residues. Germline loops: CDR1 SGHRS, CDR2 YFSETQ. With V trimmed by 2 bases and J by 5 bases, 5 bases remained unmatched. This chain links TRBV5-1 with TRBJ1-1, with 8 bases that match TRBD1. The sample was peripheral blood. This TCR was sampled from a man aged 35-49 years with acute or convalescent COVID-19. The CDR3 loop reads CASSFGQGRTEAFF. The CDR3 bases are TGCGCCAGCAGCTTTGGACAGGGTAGAACTGAAGCTTTCTTT.